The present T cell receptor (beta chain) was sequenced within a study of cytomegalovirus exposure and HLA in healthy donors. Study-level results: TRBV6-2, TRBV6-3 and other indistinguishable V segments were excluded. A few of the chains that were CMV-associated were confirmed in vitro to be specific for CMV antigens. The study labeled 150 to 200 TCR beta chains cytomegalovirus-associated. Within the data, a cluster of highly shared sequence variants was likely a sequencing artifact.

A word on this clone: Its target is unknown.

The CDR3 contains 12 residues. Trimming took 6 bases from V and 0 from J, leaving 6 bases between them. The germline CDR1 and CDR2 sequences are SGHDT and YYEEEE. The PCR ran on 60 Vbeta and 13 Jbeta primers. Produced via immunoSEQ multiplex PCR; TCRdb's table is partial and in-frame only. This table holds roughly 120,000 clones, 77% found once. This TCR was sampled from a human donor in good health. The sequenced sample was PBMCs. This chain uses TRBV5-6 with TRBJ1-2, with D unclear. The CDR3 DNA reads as TGTGCCAGCACCATGTCTAACTATGGCTACACCTTC. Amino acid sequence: CASTMSNYGYTF.